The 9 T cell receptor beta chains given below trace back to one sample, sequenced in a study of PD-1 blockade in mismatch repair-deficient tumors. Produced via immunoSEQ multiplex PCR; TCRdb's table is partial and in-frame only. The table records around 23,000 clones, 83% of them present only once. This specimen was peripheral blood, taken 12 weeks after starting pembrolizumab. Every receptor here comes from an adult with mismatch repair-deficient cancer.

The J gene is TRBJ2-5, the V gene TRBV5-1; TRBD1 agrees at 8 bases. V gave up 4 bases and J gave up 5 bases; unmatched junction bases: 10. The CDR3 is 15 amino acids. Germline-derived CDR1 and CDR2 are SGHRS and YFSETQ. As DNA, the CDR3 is TGCGCCAGCAGCGCCGGACAGGGAAGTTGGGAGACCCAGTACTTC. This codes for CASSAGQGSWETQYF. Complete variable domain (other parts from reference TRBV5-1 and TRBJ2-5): KAGVTQTPRYLIKTRGQQVTLSCSPISGHRSVSWYQQTPGQGLQFLFEYFSETQRNKGNFPGRFSGRQFSNSRSEMNVSTLELGDSALYLCASSAGQGSWETQYFGPGTRLLVL.

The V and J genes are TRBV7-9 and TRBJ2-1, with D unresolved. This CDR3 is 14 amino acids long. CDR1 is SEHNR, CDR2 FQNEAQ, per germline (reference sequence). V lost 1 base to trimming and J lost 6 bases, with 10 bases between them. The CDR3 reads CASSLGGISNEQFF. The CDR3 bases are TGTGCCAGCAGCTTAGGAGGCATCAGCAATGAGCAGTTCTTC.

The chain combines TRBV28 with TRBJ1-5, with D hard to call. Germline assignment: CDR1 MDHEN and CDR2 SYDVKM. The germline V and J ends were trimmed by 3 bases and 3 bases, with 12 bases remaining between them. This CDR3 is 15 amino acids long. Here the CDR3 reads CASSLVGGANQPQHF. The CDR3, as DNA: TGTGCCAGCAGTTTGGTGGGCGGAGCCAATCAGCCCCAGCATTTT.

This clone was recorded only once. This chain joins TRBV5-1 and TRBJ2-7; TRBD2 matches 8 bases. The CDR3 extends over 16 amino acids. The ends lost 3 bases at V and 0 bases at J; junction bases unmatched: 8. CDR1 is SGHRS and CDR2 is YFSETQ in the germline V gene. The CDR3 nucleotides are TGCGCCAGCAGCTCCGGACTAGCACCGAGCTCCTACGAGCAGTACTTC. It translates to CASSSGLAPSSYEQYF.

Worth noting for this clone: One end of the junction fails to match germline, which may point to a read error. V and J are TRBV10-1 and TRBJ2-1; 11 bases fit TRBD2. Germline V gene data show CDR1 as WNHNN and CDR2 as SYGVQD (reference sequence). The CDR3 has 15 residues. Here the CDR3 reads CASSELAGGRNEQFF. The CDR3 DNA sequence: TGCGCCAGCAGCGAGTTAGCGGGAGGGCGGAATGAGCAGTTCTTC.

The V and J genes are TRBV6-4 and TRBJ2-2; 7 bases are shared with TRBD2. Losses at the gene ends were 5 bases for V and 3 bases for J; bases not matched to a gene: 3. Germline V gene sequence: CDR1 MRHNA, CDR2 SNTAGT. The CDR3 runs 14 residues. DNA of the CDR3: TGTGCCAGCAGTTTAGCGGGCGACACCGGGGAGCTGTTTTTT. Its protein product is CASSLAGDTGELFF.

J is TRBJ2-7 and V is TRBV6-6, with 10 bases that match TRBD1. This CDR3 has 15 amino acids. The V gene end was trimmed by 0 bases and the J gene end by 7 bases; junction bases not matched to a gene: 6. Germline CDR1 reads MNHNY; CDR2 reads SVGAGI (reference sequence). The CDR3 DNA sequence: TGTGCCAGCAGTTACTCGACAGGGGGCGCGGTGGAGCAGTACTTC. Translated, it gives CASSYSTGGAVEQYF.

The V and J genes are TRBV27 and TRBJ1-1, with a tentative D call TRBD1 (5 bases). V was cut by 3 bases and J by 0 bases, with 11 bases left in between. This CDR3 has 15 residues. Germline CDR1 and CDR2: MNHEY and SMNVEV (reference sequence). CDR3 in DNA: TGTGCCAGCAGTTTTACCGGGGCCATGAACACTGAAGCTTTCTTT. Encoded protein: CASSFTGAMNTEAFF.

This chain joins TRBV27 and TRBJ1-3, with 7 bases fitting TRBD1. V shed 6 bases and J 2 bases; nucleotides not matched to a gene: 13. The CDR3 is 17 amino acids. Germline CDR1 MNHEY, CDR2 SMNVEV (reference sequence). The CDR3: CASSPSPGQVPGNTIYF. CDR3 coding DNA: TGTGCCAGCAGCCCCTCTCCCGGACAGGTCCCTGGAAACACCATATATTTT.